In its sample, the clone carrying this T cell receptor beta chain is medium-sized. The patients had localized lung adenocarcinoma, a non-small cell subtype. This entry belongs to a study of CD4 and CD8 cells across lung adenocarcinoma regions. TCRdb used MiXCR to reprocess the PCR reads, holding one entry per CDR3 protein. Here the sample spans thousands of distinct CDR3 sequences, 45% to 60% being singletons. Looked up from germline, CDR1 is SGHTS and CDR2 is YDEGEE. The trim removed 3 bases at V and 8 bases at J, leaving 19 bases unmatched. This CDR3 region has 20 residues. V is TRBV5-8 and J is TRBJ2-1, with TRBD2 identical over 14 bases. The clonotype comes from a female donor with lung adenocarcinoma. The CD4 and CD8 labels of this study may be unreliable. Input material: CD8+ T cells from the center of a lung tumor. Here the CDR3 reads CASSSPTAPGLAGDQDEQFF. The CDR3 region has the DNA TGTGCCAGCAGCTCACCGACAGCACCGGGACTAGCGGGAGACCAGGATGAGCAGTTCTTC.